This T cell receptor (beta chain) emerged from a study of blood T cell repertoires in COVID-19. Assay used: immunoSEQ multiplex PCR; TCRdb lists only in-frame clones, some missing. The data show about 220,000 clones, about 85% seen once. This sequence was found in a woman aged 25-40 years who had recovered from COVID-19. Material: PBMCs or T cells enriched from blood (not recorded which).

CDR3 coding DNA: TGTGCCAGCAGCTCCGGACAGGATTCACCCCTCCACTTT. Its translation is CASSSGQDSPLHF. The chain has TRBV7-9 and TRBJ1-6; 7 bases line up with TRBD1. This CDR3 is built from 13 residues. V gave up 4 bases and J gave up 8 bases; unmatched junction bases: 2. Germline V gene data show CDR1 as SEHNR and CDR2 as FQNEAQ (reference sequence). The whole variable domain, remainder taken from reference TRBV7-9 and TRBJ1-6, is DTGVSQNPRHKITKRGQNVTFRCDPISEHNRLYWYRQTLGQGPEFLTYFQNEAQLEKSRLLSDRFSAERPKGSFSTLEIQRTEQGDSAMYLCASSSGQDSPLHFGNGTRLTVT.